There are many counts of the clone carrying this T cell receptor beta chain. What it binds is unknown. These data originate in a study of CD8 T cells in ankylosing spondylitis. Study findings and constraints: Disease-linked clones were reportedly significantly enriched in matched ankylosing spondylitis synovial fluid. Blood from ankylosing spondylitis patients appeared to carry a characteristic roughly 8-variant TCR beta motif.

Preparation of TCR beta libraries was done by quantitative 5'-RACE with molecular barcodes. TCRdb processed the 5' RACE reads anew with MiXCR; each CDR3 protein has one entry. The sample carries about 240,000 distinct CDR3 sequences, 8% to 9.5% recorded once. The receptor's source is a male donor with ankylosing spondylitis or in good health (not recorded which). Sequenced input: blood, either unsorted or a sorted T cell fraction (not recorded which).

The CDR3 reads CASSHSGTPNTEAFF. In DNA form, the CDR3 reads TGTGCCAGCAGCCATTCCGGGACACCTAACACTGAAGCTTTCTTT. The gene calls are TRBV7-2 and TRBJ1-1; D might be TRBD1 (6 bases). The CDR3 is 15 amino acids. Germline assignment: CDR1 SGHTA and CDR2 FQGNSA. The V end was cut by 5 bases, the J end by 2 bases, with 15 bases between.